This T cell receptor (beta chain) came from a study of blood T cell repertoires in COVID-19. Turning to the study itself: The United States, Italy and Spain supplied acute and convalescent COVID-19 samples. The analysed material was cDNA or gDNA that came from T cells, B-cell-depleted T cells, or PBMCs.

Across under 25 US areas, participants ranged in age from roughly 18 to 95 years. Participant-given clinical history determined each cohort assignment. Using immunoSEQ multiplex PCR, the repertoire was profiled, and TCRdb retains in-frame clones only, with some absent. The sample lists 350,000 to 450,000 clones; roughly nine tenths were seen once. This CDR3 has 15 residues. From germline, CDR1 is KGHDR and CDR2 SFDVKD. The J segment lost 3 bases and the V segment lost 1 base, leaving 5 bases of the junction unmatched. The sequenced sample consisted of PBMCs or T cells enriched from blood (not recorded which). The chain couples TRBV24-1 to TRBJ2-7; 7 bases agree with TRBD2. The clonotype was recovered from a man aged 30 to 45 who had recovered from COVID-19. As DNA, the CDR3 is TGTGCCACCAGTGATTTTGAGGCGGGAGTCTACGAGCAGTACTTC. Protein: CATSDFEAGVYEQYF.